A selection of T cell receptor beta chains follows, all from one sample in a study of T cells after yellow fever vaccination. TCRdb passed the 5' RACE reads through MiXCR, listing each CDR3 protein once. The table shows approximately 160,000 distinct CDR3 sequences, with approximately 6.2% occurring only once. Sequenced here: CD4+ T cells sorted from PBMCs, sampled on the day of the first yellow fever vaccination. All receptors derive from a man aged 18 to 29 who received the YFV17D yellow fever vaccine. CDR3s include the opening cysteine and the closing phenylalanine or tryptophan. The D gene is left open where the match is weak. Rows give clone size only sometimes, using once, few, many, or a class for an expanded clone.

v_call	clone_size	j_call	d_call	cdr3_aa	cdr3_nt
TRBV7-2	many	TRBJ1-5	NA	CASSPSRGEQPQHF	TGTGCCAGCAGCCCGTCACGGGGGGAACAGCCCCAGCATTTT
TRBV11-2	NA	TRBJ2-2	TRBD1	CASSLILRRGRDGELFF	TGTGCCAGCAGCTTAATCTTGCGCAGGGGGCGAGACGGGGAGCTGTTTTTT
TRBV5-5	NA	TRBJ2-1	TRBD1	CASSLWAGGNDEQFF	TGTGCCAGCAGCTTATGGGCAGGGGGTAACGATGAGCAGTTCTTC
TRBV5-1	many	TRBJ1-2	TRBD1	CASSIEGTGSGYTF	TGCGCCAGCAGCATCGAGGGGACAGGGTCCGGCTACACCTTC
TRBV4-2	NA	TRBJ1-1	TRBD1	CASSLAGQKNTEAFF	TGTGCCAGCAGCCTCGCGGGACAGAAGAACACTGAAGCTTTCTTT
TRBV20-1	many	TRBJ2-2	NA	CSADQGRGTGELFF	TGCAGTGCTGACCAGGGGAGAGGCACCGGGGAGCTGTTTTTT
TRBV4-1	NA	TRBJ2-4	NA	CASSLPTVAKNIQYF	TGCGCCAGCAGCCTTCCAACGGTGGCCAAAAACATTCAGTACTTC
TRBV7-2	many	TRBJ1-1	NA	CASSRFSGTEAFF	TGTGCCAGCAGCCGCTTCTCAGGCACTGAAGCTTTCTTT
TRBV7-2	many	TRBJ2-4	NA	CASSPKALAAKNIQYF	TGTGCCAGCAGCCCCAAAGCCCTGGCAGCCAAAAACATTCAGTACTTC
TRBV10-3	NA	TRBJ2-1	NA	CAIGGGPGGNEQFF	TGTGCCATCGGCGGGGGGCCAGGGGGAAATGAGCAGTTCTTC
TRBV5-1	NA	TRBJ1-4	NA	CASSLAGVEKLFF	TGCGCCAGCAGCTTGGCAGGGGTCGAAAAACTGTTTTTT
TRBV7-2	many	TRBJ2-5	NA	CASSPWGAYQETQYF	TGTGCCAGCAGCCCTTGGGGGGCTTACCAAGAGACCCAGTACTTC
TRBV11-3	NA	TRBJ2-1	TRBD2	CASSLGGGGNNEQFF	TGTGCCAGCAGCTTAGGCGGGGGGGGGAACAATGAGCAGTTCTTC
TRBV30	NA	TRBJ2-7	NA	CAWSAQGYGQYF	TGTGCCTGGAGTGCACAGGGTTACGGGCAGTACTTC
TRBV6-5	NA	TRBJ1-1	TRBD1	CASRRGTGDTEAFF	TGTGCCAGCAGGAGAGGGACAGGGGACACTGAAGCTTTCTTT
TRBV24-1	few	TRBJ2-1	TRBD2	CATSDTTSGGPYNEQFF	TGTGCCACCAGTGATACGACTAGCGGGGGCCCCTACAATGAGCAGTTCTTC
TRBV6-2/TRBV6-3	few	TRBJ2-1	TRBD1	CASSSRDRGYNEQFF	TGTGCCAGCAGTTCCCGGGACAGGGGGTACAATGAGCAGTTCTTC
TRBV21-1	NA	TRBJ1-4	NA	CASSQQGALQSLATNEKLFF	TGTGCCAGCAGCCAACAGGGGGCCCTTCAGTCGCTTGCAACTAATGAAAAACTGTTTTTT
TRBV5-1	NA	TRBJ2-3	NA	CASSEGLSTDTQYF	TGCGCCAGCAGCGAAGGACTCAGCACAGATACGCAGTATTTT